A selection of T cell receptor beta chains follows, all from one sample in a study of T cells in Graves' hyperthyroidism and ophthalmopathy. TCRdb reprocessed the multiplex PCR reads with MiXCR, giving one entry per CDR3 protein. The data show approximately 630,000 distinct CDR3 sequences, with roughly 17% seen just once and approximately 3.9% held by the top ten. The sample consisted of blood. These receptors came from a woman younger than 45 with Graves' hyperthyroidism. Both conserved end residues are part of each CDR3. A D gene is named only where the DNA matches it firmly. Not every row has a clone size; where given, it reads once, few, many or a size class.

many TRBJ2-1 . TRBV6-1 CASTYGQEQFF TGTGCCAGCACCTACGGGCAAGAGCAGTTCTTC
many TRBJ2-5 TRBD1 TRBV28 CASSTDNRGRNQETQYF TGTGCCAGCAGTACCGACAACAGGGGGCGGAACCAAGAGACCCAGTACTTC
many TRBJ1-5 . TRBV7-2 CASSLMDSYQPQHF TGTGCCAGCAGCTTAATGGACAGCTATCAGCCCCAGCATTTT
few TRBJ1-1 . TRBV5-5 CASSLEGARTEAFF TGTGCCAGCAGCTTGGAAGGGGCGAGGACTGAAGCTTTCTTT
many TRBJ2-1 TRBD2 TRBV7-9 CASSPLAGGPNEQFF TGTGCCAGCAGTCCCCTAGCGGGAGGGCCCAATGAGCAGTTCTTC
many TRBJ2-1 TRBD2 TRBV11-2 CASSPLAGTNEQFF TGTGCCAGCAGCCCTCTAGCGGGAACCAATGAGCAGTTCTTC
once TRBJ2-2 . TRBV7-9 CASSWAIMGELFF TGTGCCAGCAGCTGGGCCATCATGGGGGAGCTGTTTTTT
many TRBJ1-5 TRBD1 TRBV6-2/TRBV6-3 CASSYLDRGNQPQHF TGTGCCAGCAGTTACCTGGACAGGGGCAATCAGCCCCAGCATTTT
many TRBJ1-5 TRBD1 TRBV12-5 CASASGTGNQPQHF TGTGCTAGTGCCTCCGGGACAGGTAATCAGCCCCAGCATTTT
many TRBJ1-5 . TRBV6-1 CASSDRVSGYSNQPQHF TGTGCCAGCAGTGACAGGGTGAGTGGCTATAGCAATCAGCCCCAGCATTTT
many TRBJ2-1 TRBD2 TRBV20-1 CSARGQRESYNEQFF TGCAGTGCTAGAGGCCAGCGGGAGTCCTACAATGAGCAGTTCTTC
. TRBJ2-7 . TRBV12-3/TRBV12-4 CASSSTGNSYEQYF TGTGCCAGCAGCTCCACGGGGAACTCCTACGAGCAGTACTTC
. TRBJ2-7 TRBD2 TRBV6-1 CASRTGTSGTYEQYF TGTGCCAGCAGAACCGGGACTAGCGGAACCTACGAGCAGTACTTC
many TRBJ2-1 TRBD2 TRBV11-2 CASSLRETSGVNEQFF TGTGCCAGCAGCCTACGGGAGACTAGCGGGGTGAATGAGCAGTTCTTC
many TRBJ2-1 TRBD2 TRBV11-2 CASSFGLAGVDEQFF TGTGCCAGCAGCTTCGGACTAGCGGGAGTTGATGAGCAGTTCTTC
many TRBJ1-1 . TRBV6-2/TRBV6-3 CASSFGGPNTEAFF TGTGCCAGCAGTTTCGGGGGTCCGAACACTGAAGCTTTCTTT
few TRBJ2-7 . TRBV20-1 CSARDFMTASYEQYF TGCAGTGCTAGAGACTTTATGACAGCGTCCTACGAGCAGTACTTC
many TRBJ2-1 TRBD2 TRBV20-1 CSAKRLADNEQFF TGCAGTGCCAAACGACTAGCGGACAATGAGCAGTTCTTC
many TRBJ2-4 TRBD1 TRBV12-3/TRBV12-4 CASHQGTVKNIQYF TGTGCCAGCCATCAAGGGACAGTAAAAAACATTCAGTACTTC
. TRBJ1-2 . TRBV6-2/TRBV6-3 CASSSGTIYGYTF TGTGCCAGCAGTTCCGGGACAATCTATGGCTACACCTTC
many TRBJ1-1 . TRBV19 CASMGGPLNTEAFF TGTGCCAGTATGGGGGGTCCCTTGAACACTGAAGCTTTCTTT
many TRBJ2-7 TRBD2 TRBV7-8 CASSFTSGGNEQYF TGTGCCAGCAGCTTTACTAGCGGGGGGAACGAGCAGTACTTC
many TRBJ2-7 TRBD1 TRBV6-5 CASSYNRGWGQYF TGTGCCAGCAGTTACAACAGGGGCTGGGGGCAGTACTTC
many TRBJ1-5 . TRBV7-2 CASSTDRNQPQHF TGTGCCAGCAGCACAGACAGGAATCAGCCCCAGCATTTT
many TRBJ2-3 . TRBV29-1 CSGRADTQYF TGCAGCGGACGCGCAGATACGCAGTATTTT
few TRBJ1-5 TRBD1 TRBV19 CASSTGTGGRSNQPQHF TGTGCCAGTAGTACCGGGACAGGGGGCAGGAGCAATCAGCCCCAGCATTTT
few TRBJ2-7 . TRBV29-1 CSVHGADYEQYF TGCAGCGTTCACGGGGCGGATTACGAGCAGTACTTC
few TRBJ2-7 TRBD1 TRBV18 CASSLRDRAVEQYF TGTGCCAGCTCACTCCGGGACAGGGCTGTCGAGCAGTACTTC
many TRBJ1-2 . TRBV30 CAWSAGQNYGYTF TGTGCCTGGAGTGCTGGACAGAACTATGGCTACACCTTC
many TRBJ2-2 . TRBV12-3/TRBV12-4 CASSSRVGGELFF TGTGCCAGCAGTTCCCGGGTAGGTGGGGAGCTGTTTTTT
few TRBJ1-2 . TRBV4-3 CASSQDLEGGHYGYTF TGCGCCAGCAGCCAAGATCTGGAAGGGGGGCACTATGGCTACACCTTC
. TRBJ1-2 . TRBV5-1 CASSSAPGDHGYTF TGCGCCAGCAGCTCGGCCCCGGGCGACCATGGCTACACCTTC
many TRBJ2-7 . TRBV4-2 CASSHTGSNEQYF TGTGCCAGCAGCCACACAGGGTCGAACGAGCAGTACTTC